This entry concerns a single T cell receptor (beta chain). Its antigen is unidentified. CDR1 and CDR2 (germline): LGHDT, YNNKEL (reference sequence). The CDR3 runs to 16 residues. V lost 4 bases, J lost 6 bases, and 19 bases lay in between. The sample is drawn from a study of T cell responses to AZD1222 COVID-19 vaccine. Whole-study findings and limits: As reported, nearly half of all spike-specific TCRs target variant regions that are unmutated. Following two doses of AZD1222, Spike-specific TCR breadth and depth rose.

Measured with immunoSEQ multiplex PCR; TCRdb has only the in-frame clones, and not every one. In the table there are 180,000 or so clones, approximately 91% of which are singletons. This sequence was found in an adult in good health. This specimen was peripheral blood, taken on day 0 of AZD1222 vaccination. The genes are TRBV3-1 (or the pseudogene TRBV3-2) and TRBJ2-4; tentative D call: TRBD2 (6 bases). CDR3 DNA: TGTGCCAGCAGCCGAAGAGGAGGGCAGGGTGGAAACATTCAGTACTTC. The encoded protein is CASSRRGGQGGNIQYF.